This T cell receptor beta chain was observed in a study of blood T cell repertoires in COVID-19. Turning to the study itself: Material from acute and convalescent COVID-19 was sourced from the United States, Italy and Spain. The cDNA or gDNA used as material had been derived from T cells, B-cell-depleted T cells, or PBMCs.

Source study methods: Amplification of reference gene primers was used by the study to estimate nucleated cell counts. This table comes from immunoSEQ multiplex PCR, and its TCRdb copy is limited to in-frame clones, with some not included. V and J calls and clone size are as listed in that table; D and trimming were resolved from the DNA. The data show about 230,000 clones, around 78% seen once. This clone came up once. Trimming took 1 base from V and 1 from J; bases not matched to a gene: 9. The CDR3 runs 19 residues. Germline CDR1 LGHNA, CDR2 YNFKEQ. The TCR originated in a woman aged 70-85 years with active or convalescent COVID-19. Sequenced: peripheral blood. This rearrangement joins TRBV4-2 to TRBJ2-3; 12 nucleotides agree with TRBD2. The CDR3 region has the DNA TGTGCCAGCAGCCAAGCTGCTGGGACTAGCGGGTACGGCACAGATACGCAGTATTTT. Translation: CASSQAAGTSGYGTDTQYF.